Sequencing of this TCR beta chain was carried out in a study of PD-L1 blockade in urothelial cancer. On the study more broadly: Prior regimens of chemotherapy numbered 0 to 3 per patient. Overall study results and limits: Pretreatment peripheral blood TCR clonality that fell below the median predicted better survival among the patients studied.

The CDR3 loop spans 14 amino acids. Trimming stripped 2 bases from V and 2 bases from J, with 8 bases between. Germline V gene lookup returns CDR1 SGHRS and CDR2 YFSETQ. With regard to this clone: What it recognizes is unknown.

TCRdb's table, derived via immunoSEQ multiplex PCR, lists solely in-frame clones and lacks some. In the table there are 15,000 to 20,000 clones, approximately 90% of which are singletons. The time point was: pretreatment peripheral blood. This clonotype originated in a man in his sixties or seventies with urothelial cancer. This chain links TRBV5-1 with TRBJ2-1; possibly TRBD1 for D (6 bases). The source material was PBMCs, sampled around atezolizumab (anti-PD-L1) treatment. CDR3 DNA: TGCGCCAGCAGCTTTCCAGGGGCCTACAATGAGCAGTTCTTC. Its protein is CASSFPGAYNEQFF.